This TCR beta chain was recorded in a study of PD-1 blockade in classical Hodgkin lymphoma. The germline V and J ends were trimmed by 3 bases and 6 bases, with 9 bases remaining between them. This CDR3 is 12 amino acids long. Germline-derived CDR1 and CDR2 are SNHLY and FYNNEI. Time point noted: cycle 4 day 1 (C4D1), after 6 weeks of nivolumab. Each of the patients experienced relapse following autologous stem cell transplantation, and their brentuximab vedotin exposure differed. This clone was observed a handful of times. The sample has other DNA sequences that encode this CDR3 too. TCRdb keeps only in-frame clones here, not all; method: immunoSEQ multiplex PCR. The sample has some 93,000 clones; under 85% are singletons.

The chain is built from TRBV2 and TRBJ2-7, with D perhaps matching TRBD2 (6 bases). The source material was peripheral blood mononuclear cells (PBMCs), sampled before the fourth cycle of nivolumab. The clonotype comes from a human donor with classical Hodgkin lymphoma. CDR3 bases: TGTGCCAGCAGTGAGGAGGGCTTCGAGCAGTACTTC. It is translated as CASSEEGFEQYF.